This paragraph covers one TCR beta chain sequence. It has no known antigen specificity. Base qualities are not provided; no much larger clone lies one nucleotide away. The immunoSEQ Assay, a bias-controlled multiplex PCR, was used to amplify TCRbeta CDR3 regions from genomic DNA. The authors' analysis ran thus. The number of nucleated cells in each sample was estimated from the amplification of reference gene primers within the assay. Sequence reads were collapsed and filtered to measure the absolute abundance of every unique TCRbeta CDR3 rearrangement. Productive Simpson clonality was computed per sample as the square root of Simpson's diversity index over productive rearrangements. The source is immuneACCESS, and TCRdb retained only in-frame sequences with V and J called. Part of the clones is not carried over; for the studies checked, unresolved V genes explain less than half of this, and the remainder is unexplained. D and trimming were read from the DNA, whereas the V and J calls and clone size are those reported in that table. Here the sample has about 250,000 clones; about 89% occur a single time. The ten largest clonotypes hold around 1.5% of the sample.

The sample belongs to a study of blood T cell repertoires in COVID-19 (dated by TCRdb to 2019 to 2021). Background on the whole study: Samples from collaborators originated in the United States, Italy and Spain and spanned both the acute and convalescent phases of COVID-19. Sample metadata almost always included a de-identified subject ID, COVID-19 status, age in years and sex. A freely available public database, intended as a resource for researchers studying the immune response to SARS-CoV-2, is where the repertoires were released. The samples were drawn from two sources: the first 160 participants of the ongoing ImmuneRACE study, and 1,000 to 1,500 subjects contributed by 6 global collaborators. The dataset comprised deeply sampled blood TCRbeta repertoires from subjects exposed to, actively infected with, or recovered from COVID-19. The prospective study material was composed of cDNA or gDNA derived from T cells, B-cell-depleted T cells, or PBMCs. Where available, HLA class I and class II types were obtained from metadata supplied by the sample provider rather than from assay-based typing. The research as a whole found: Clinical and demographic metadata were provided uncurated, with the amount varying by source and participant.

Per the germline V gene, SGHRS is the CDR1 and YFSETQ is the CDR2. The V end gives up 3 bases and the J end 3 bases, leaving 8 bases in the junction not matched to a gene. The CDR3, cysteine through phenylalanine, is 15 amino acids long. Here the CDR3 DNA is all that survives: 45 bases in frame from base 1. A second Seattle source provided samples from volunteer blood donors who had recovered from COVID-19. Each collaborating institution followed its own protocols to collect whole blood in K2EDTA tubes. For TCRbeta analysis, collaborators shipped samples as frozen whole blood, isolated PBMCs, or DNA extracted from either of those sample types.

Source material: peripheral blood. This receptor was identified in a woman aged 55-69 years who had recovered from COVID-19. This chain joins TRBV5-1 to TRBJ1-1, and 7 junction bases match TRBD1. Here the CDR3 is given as CASSSLTGKDTEAFF. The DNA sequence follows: TGCGCCAGCAGCTCGCTGACAGGGAAGGACACTGAAGCTTTCTTT.